This TCR beta chain was found in a study of blood T cell repertoires in COVID-19. In the study overall: Acute and convalescent COVID-19 samples came from the United States, Italy and Spain.

With V trimmed by 2 bases and J by 7 bases, 7 bases remained unmatched. Germline CDR1 and CDR2: KGHSH and LQKENI. The CDR3 extends over 15 amino acids. Per the study methods: Cell counts per sample came from amplifying reference gene primers. TCRdb's table, derived via immunoSEQ multiplex PCR, lists solely in-frame clones and lacks some. That table gives V, J and clone size, and the DNA gave D and trimming. Among just over 650,000 clones, around 89% were seen once, and the ten largest hold approximately 0.25%. The sequence derives from a woman in her late teens or twenties with acute or convalescent COVID-19. Sequencing was performed on peripheral blood. This sequence joins TRBV18 and TRBJ1-4, with 7 bases that match TRBD1. CDR3 sequence: CASSPRGRLSEKLFF. The DNA of the CDR3 is TGTGCCAGCTCACCAAGGGGGCGCCTTAGTGAAAAACTGTTTTTT.